The 22 T cell receptor beta chains presented below share a single source sample, sequenced in a study of shared clonotypes between healthy human individuals. Assay: immunoSEQ multiplex PCR; the TCRdb copy retains only in-frame clones and omits some. The profile shows 300,000 or so clones, 74% of them singletons. The source material was memory CD4+ T cells sorted from blood. Subset given: CD45RA-negative fraction. The receptors shown here come from a man younger than 45 in good health.

J is TRBJ1-1 and V is TRBV19; 7 positions agree with TRBD1. The V and J ends lost 4 bases and 4 bases, in that order; junction bases with no gene match: 6. There are 14 residues in the CDR3. Germline V gene sequence: CDR1 LNHDA, CDR2 SQIVND (reference sequence). The CDR3 protein is CASSKRQGTTEAFF. CDR3 DNA: TGTGCCAGTAGTAAAAGACAGGGCACCACTGAAGCTTTCTTT.

The chain is built from TRBV7-2 and TRBJ1-2, with TRBD1 identical over 8 bases. Germline CDR1 and CDR2: SGHTA and FQGNSA. Trimming removed 2 bases from V and 7 bases from J; junction bases left unmatched: 3. The CDR3 is 13 amino acids. Here the CDR3 DNA reads TGTGCCAGCAGCTTAAGGGACAGGCGTGGCTACACCTTC. It translates to CASSLRDRRGYTF.

The chain has TRBV6-5 and TRBJ2-7; 7 bases are shared with TRBD1. Germline V lookup: CDR1 MNHEY, CDR2 SVGAGI. CDR3 length: 13 residues. Germline trimming cut 6 bases from V and 2 bases from J; bases unmatched to any gene: 4. CDR3 DNA sequence: TGTGCCAGCAGCTCACAGGGGACCTACGAGCAGTACTTC. As protein: CASSSQGTYEQYF.

The chain carries TRBV7-8 and TRBJ1-3; D not resolved. The germline V and J ends were trimmed by 1 base and 0 bases, with 7 bases remaining between them. This CDR3 contains 15 residues. Germline loops: CDR1 SGHVS, CDR2 FQNEAQ. For the CDR3, the DNA is TGTGCCAGCAGCTTAGAGTCTGTCTCTGGAAACACCATATATTTT. This sequence encodes CASSLESVSGNTIYF.

V usage is TRBV15 and J usage is TRBJ1-3; D gene unclear. CDR1 is LNHNV, CDR2 YYDKDF, per germline (reference sequence). The CDR3 covers 13 residues. With 0 bases removed from V and 2 bases from J, the gap between germline ends came to 2 bases. CDR3 DNA sequence: TGTGCCACCAGCAGAGATCCTGGAAACACCATATATTTT. Its translation is CATSRDPGNTIYF.

In this sample, this clone turned up a few times. This chain links TRBV28 with TRBJ2-7; no definite D call. The ends were cut back, 6 bases at V and 7 bases at J, with 19 bases in the middle. Germline V gene data show CDR1 as MDHEN and CDR2 as SYDVKM. This CDR3 contains 14 residues. The CDR3 spells CASSQPGTSGEQYF. The CDR3 DNA follows: TGTGCCAGCAGCCAACCTGGAACCTCCGGGGAGCAGTACTTC.

J is TRBJ2-5 and V is TRBV29-1, with D possibly being TRBD1 (7 bases). CDR1 is SQVTM, CDR2 ANQGSEA, per germline. CDR3 length equals 12 residues. Trimming took off 7 bases at V and 4 bases at J, with 13 bases between the two ends. CDR3 DNA sequence: TGCAGCGATAGACAGGGAGGAGAGACCCAGTACTTC. As protein: CSDRQGGETQYF.

About this clone itself: Other nucleotide sequences from this sample produce the same CDR3. V and J are TRBV9 and TRBJ2-2; D uncertain. There are 13 residues in the CDR3. V was trimmed by 0 bases and J by 6 bases, leaving 6 bases between them. Germline CDR1 SGDLS, CDR2 YYNGEE. The DNA of the CDR3 is TGTGCCAGCAGCGTAGGTCTATCCGGGGAGCTGTTTTTT. Translated, it gives CASSVGLSGELFF.

This clone showed up many times. The genes are TRBV28 and TRBJ2-5; 8 bases align to TRBD1. Germline CDR1 reads MDHEN; CDR2 reads SYDVKM. Trimming at V came to 3 bases and at J to 2 bases, leaving 8 bases not matched to a gene. The CDR3 has 16 amino acids. CDR3 sequence: CASSFPVRTGQETQYF. The CDR3 DNA reads as TGTGCCAGCAGTTTCCCCGTCCGGACAGGGCAAGAGACCCAGTACTTC.

This clone has just one count. The chain recombines TRBV7-8 with TRBJ2-7; 10 bases line up with TRBD1. Germline CDR1 reads SGHVS; CDR2 reads FQNEAQ. This CDR3 spans 15 amino acids. V gave up 5 bases and J gave up 3 bases; unmatched junction bases: 7. The CDR3 spells CASSLPGQGIYEQYF. The CDR3 coding sequence is TGTGCCAGCAGCCTGCCGGGACAGGGGATCTACGAGCAGTACTTC. Variable domain in full (rest from reference TRBV7-8 and TRBJ2-7): GAGVSQSPRYKVAKRGQDVALRCDPISGHVSLFWYQQALGQGPEFLTYFQNEAQLDKSGLPSDRFFAERPEGSVSTLKIQRTQQEDSAVYLCASSLPGQGIYEQYFGPGTRLTVT.

The rearrangement joins TRBV5-6 to TRBJ2-2; D is unclear. CDR3 length: 14 amino acids. Trimming removed 0 bases at V and 4 bases at J, with 7 bases between. Germline loops: CDR1 SGHDT, CDR2 YYEEEE. The CDR3 sequence is CASSLGQSTGELFF. As DNA, the CDR3 is TGTGCCAGCAGCTTGGGGCAAAGCACCGGGGAGCTGTTTTTT.

This clone was counted once. The same CDR3 arises from other DNA sequences in this sample as well. The rearrangement uses TRBV5-1 and TRBJ2-2; perhaps TRBD1 as D (5 bases). Trimming shortened V by 0 bases and J by 3 bases, and 9 bases separated the two germline ends. The CDR3 is 15 residues long. Per the germline V gene, CDR1 is SGHRS and CDR2 is YFSETQ. The CDR3 DNA is TGCGCCAGCAGCTTGGGCCAAGGGGACACCGGGGAGCTGTTTTTT. It codes for CASSLGQGDTGELFF.

Note on this clone: A far larger clone is off by one base, so a read error is likely. Different DNA sequences within this sample yield the same CDR3. The genes are TRBV6-6 and TRBJ2-3; 10 positions match TRBD2. The germline CDR1 and CDR2 sequences are MNHNY and SVGAGI (reference sequence). This CDR3 contains 15 residues. In DNA, the CDR3 is TGTGCCAGCACAGGGACTAGCGAGAGCACGGATACGCAGTATTTT. This sequence encodes CASTGTSESTDTQYF.

The rearrangement links TRBV2 to TRBJ2-3; 13 nucleotides line up with TRBD2. The CDR3 length is 17 residues. With 1 base clipped from V and 5 bases from J, the junction kept 6 bases outside the gene matches. Germline V gene sequence: CDR1 SNHLY, CDR2 FYNNEI. The CDR3 nucleotides are TGTGCCAGCAGTGAAGGGTGGACTAGCGGGAGTGGAGATACGCAGTATTTT. The encoded protein is CASSEGWTSGSGDTQYF.

This clone has more than one count but fewer than ten. V usage is TRBV10-2 and J usage is TRBJ2-6; D remains ambiguous. The CDR3 has 13 residues. V gave up 7 bases and J gave up 2 bases, with 6 bases separating them. Germline assignment: CDR1 WSHSY and CDR2 SAAADI. The CDR3 here is CASTVPGANVLTF. For the CDR3, the DNA is TGCGCCAGCACGGTGCCTGGGGCCAACGTCCTGACTTTC.

This clone has ten or more counts. The V gene is TRBV6-1, the J gene TRBJ2-1; 7 bases are shared with TRBD2. Per germline, CDR1 MNHNS and CDR2 SASEGT. Trimming at V came to 4 bases and at J to 4 bases, leaving 7 bases not matched to a gene. The CDR3 spans 15 residues. The CDR3 nucleotides are TGTGCCAGCAGTGCCTCTAGCGGAGTTTACAATGAGCAGTTCTTC. The encoded protein is CASSASSGVYNEQFF.

V is TRBV5-1 and J is TRBJ1-5, with 10 positions matching TRBD1. The CDR3 has 15 amino acids. Trimming took 0 bases from V and 7 from J; bases not matched to a gene: 4. Germline-derived CDR1 and CDR2 are SGHRS and YFSETQ. CDR3 bases: TGCGCCAGCAGCTTGGCCGGACAGGGGGGACAGCCCCAGCATTTT. Its protein product is CASSLAGQGGQPQHF. The whole variable domain, remainder taken from reference TRBV5-1 and TRBJ1-5, is KAGVTQTPRYLIKTRGQQVTLSCSPISGHRSVSWYQQTPGQGLQFLFEYFSETQRNKGNFPGRFSGRQFSNSRSEMNVSTLELGDSALYLCASSLAGQGGQPQHFGDGTRLSIL.

This clone was seen once. V is TRBV4-2 and J is TRBJ2-3; D perhaps matches TRBD2 (5 bases). V lost 0 bases, J lost 0 bases, and 13 bases lay in between. CDR1 and CDR2 from the germline V gene are LGHNA and YNFKEQ. The CDR3 loop spans 17 amino acids. The CDR3 DNA is TGTGCCAGCAGCCAAGATACAACTAGAAGAAGCACAGATACGCAGTATTTT. This sequence encodes CASSQDTTRRSTDTQYF.

The chain joins TRBV5-4 to TRBJ1-4; D remains unclear. Between the trimmed V and J ends, which lost 5 bases and 4 bases, there was a span of 9 bases. The CDR3 is made up of 13 amino acids. CDR1 is SGHNT and CDR2 is YYREEE in the germline V gene (reference sequence). The CDR3 sequence is CASRGQSNEKLFF. The CDR3 DNA sequence: TGTGCCAGCAGGGGTCAGAGTAATGAAAAACTGTTTTTT.

This chain links TRBV6-5 with TRBJ2-7, with D perhaps assigned TRBD1 or TRBD2 (5 bases each). Germline V gene sequence: CDR1 MNHEY, CDR2 SVGAGI. The CDR3 length is 13 residues. The V end was cut by 4 bases, the J end by 3 bases, with 10 bases between. The CDR3 reads CASSSGAYYEQYF. For the CDR3, the DNA is TGTGCCAGCAGTTCCGGGGCCTACTACGAGCAGTACTTC.

This clone was recorded only once. This chain uses TRBV7-9 with TRBJ2-2, with D possibly TRBD2 on 6 matching bases. Germline loops: CDR1 SEHNR, CDR2 FQNEAQ (reference sequence). The CDR3 runs to 15 residues. Deletions cut 5 bases from V and 3 bases from J, with 13 bases between. CDR3 residues: CASSPGTSHTGELFF. The CDR3 DNA reads TGTGCCAGCAGCCCCGGGACTTCCCACACCGGGGAGCTGTTTTTT. Looking up the rest from reference TRBV7-9 and TRBJ2-2 gives the full variable domain: DTGVSQNPRHKITKRGQNVTFRCDPISEHNRLYWYRQTLGQGPEFLTYFQNEAQLEKSRLLSDRFSAERPKGSFSTLEIQRTEQGDSAMYLCASSPGTSHTGELFFGEGSRLTVL.

The J gene is TRBJ1-1, the V gene TRBV18, with a weak D call TRBD1 (5 bases). With 5 bases removed from V and 4 bases from J, the gap between germline ends came to 11 bases. The V gene's germline CDR1 is KGHSH and CDR2 LQKENI. The CDR3 is made up of 13 amino acids. The CDR3 reads CASSTLDSTEAFF. The CDR3 DNA follows: TGTGCCAGCTCAACCCTCGACAGCACTGAAGCTTTCTTT.